These 30 T cell receptor beta chains share one sample of origin, sequenced in a study of metastatic and nonmetastatic thyroid tumors. Not a single patient had been given any form of treatment at any point before undergoing thyroid surgery. MiXCR reprocessed the PCR reads for TCRdb. The repertoire holds some 16,000 clones, about 22% seen once, with approximately 8.4% in the top ten. The sample consisted of tumor tissue. Receptor source: a female donor with papillary thyroid cancer or a benign thyroid nodule (not recorded which). Some clones in this sample may be carry-over from other donors' samples.

In its sample, this clone ranks as medium-sized (0.01 to 0.1%). The V call is TRBV27, the J call TRBJ1-6, with D possibly being TRBD1 (5 bases). With 2 bases removed from V and 5 bases from J, the gap between germline ends came to 7 bases. This CDR3 comprises 14 residues. CDR1 and CDR2 (germline): MNHEY, SMNVEV (reference sequence). CDR3 in DNA: TGTGCCAGCAGTTTAGAAGGGGATAATTCACCCCTCCACTTT. It encodes CASSLEGDNSPLHF.

This chain links TRBV11-2 with TRBJ2-2, with 14 bases that match TRBD2. There are 17 residues in the CDR3. Germline V gene lookup returns CDR1 SGHAT and CDR2 FQNNGV. V shed 5 bases and J 2 bases; nucleotides not matched to a gene: 4. The CDR3 nucleotides are TGTGCCAGCAGCCAGGGACTAGCGGGGGTAAACACCGGGGAGCTGTTTTTT. Its translation: CASSQGLAGVNTGELFF. Filled out from reference TRBV11-2 and TRBJ2-2, the complete variable domain reads EAGVAQSPRYKIIEKRQSVAFWCNPISGHATLYWYQQILGQGPKLLIQFQNNGVVDDSQLPKDRFSAERLKGVDSTLKIQPAKLEDSAVYLCASSQGLAGVNTGELFFGEGSRLTVL.

The rearrangement links TRBV2 to TRBJ2-7, with TRBD2 matching 10 bases. The CDR3 spans 15 residues. Germline CDR1 SNHLY, CDR2 FYNNEI. With V trimmed by 7 bases and J by 6 bases, 12 bases remained unmatched. The CDR3 is CASTSGRVAPGEQYF. The CDR3 coding sequence is TGTGCCAGCACCAGCGGGAGGGTAGCCCCTGGCGAGCAGTACTTC. Full variable domain (missing parts from reference TRBV2 and TRBJ2-7): EPEVTQTPSHQVTQMGQEVILRCVPISNHLYFYWYRQILGQKVEFLVSFYNNEISEKSEIFDDQFSVERPDGSNFTLKIRSTKLEDSAMYFCASTSGRVAPGEQYFGPGTRLTVT.

A single count supports this clone. The rearrangement uses TRBV3-1 and TRBJ2-6; no clear D gene. Germline CDR1 and CDR2: LGHDT and YNNKEL (reference sequence). There are 15 residues in the CDR3. Trimming took off 3 bases at V and 0 bases at J, with 6 bases between the two ends. The CDR3: CASSHTGSGANVLTF. The CDR3 DNA follows: TGTGCCAGCAGCCATACGGGCTCTGGGGCCAACGTCCTGACTTTC.

This clone was detected many times. The chain joins TRBV20-1 to TRBJ1-5; a possible D gene is TRBD1 (6 bases). From germline, CDR1 is DFQATT and CDR2 SNEGSKA (reference sequence). Trimming removed 0 bases at V and 8 bases at J, with 14 bases between. The CDR3 covers 14 residues. The CDR3 DNA is TGCAGTGCTAGAGATTTGGGGGGCCAGGAGCCCCAGCATTTT. It encodes CSARDLGGQEPQHF.

In its sample, this clone ranks as medium-sized. The V call is TRBV7-9, the J call TRBJ2-2, with TRBD2 matching 9 bases. The CDR3 length is 17 residues. V shed 4 bases, J shed 6 bases, and the junction held 12 bases outside the gene matches. Germline values: CDR1 SEHNR, CDR2 FQNEAQ (reference sequence). The CDR3 here is CASSSSVRLAVPGELFF. Here the CDR3 DNA reads TGTGCCAGCAGCTCCTCCGTCCGACTAGCGGTTCCCGGGGAGCTGTTTTTT.

This clone was observed at least ten times. This chain's CDR3 is CASNPGTGNTEAFF. The CDR3 bases are TGTGCCAGTAACCCCGGGACAGGGAACACTGAAGCTTTCTTT. This chain joins TRBV19 and TRBJ1-1; 8 nucleotides line up with TRBD1. The V gene's germline CDR1 is LNHDA and CDR2 SQIVND (reference sequence). V shed 7 bases, J shed 1 base, and the junction held 5 bases outside the gene matches. The CDR3 totals 14 residues.

This clone was counted only a few times. CDR3 DNA sequence: TGTGCCAGCAGCCTTACAGGTGGCAGGGAGACCCAGTACTTC. Translated: CASSLTGGRETQYF. This sequence joins TRBV6-1 and TRBJ2-5, with a tentative D call TRBD1 (5 bases). Germline CDR1 reads MNHNS; CDR2 reads SASEGT. Trimming stripped 6 bases from V and 5 bases from J, with 16 bases between. The CDR3 is made up of 14 amino acids.

This clone was recorded a few times. The chain is built from TRBV6-1 and TRBJ1-2; D perhaps matches TRBD1 (5 bases). V dropped 5 bases and J dropped 4 bases, with 20 bases sitting between them. The CDR3 is made up of 16 amino acids. Germline assignment: CDR1 MNHNS and CDR2 SASEGT. CDR3 residues: CASSPRGDHRTYGYTF. As DNA, the CDR3 is TGTGCCAGCAGTCCCCGAGGGGACCACAGGACCTATGGCTACACCTTC.

This clone has a handful of counts. V is TRBV2 and J is TRBJ1-5; 9 bases align to TRBD1. The ends lost 6 bases at V and 3 bases at J; junction bases unmatched: 6. The CDR3 is 15 residues long. CDR1 and CDR2 (germline): SNHLY, FYNNEI. CDR3: CASRRTGVVNQPQHF. The CDR3 DNA reads as TGTGCCAGCAGACGGACAGGGGTCGTCAATCAGCCCCAGCATTTT.

The chain has TRBV27 and TRBJ1-3; D gene ambiguous. Trimming left V 2 bases short and J 0 bases short, with 11 bases between. Germline CDR1 MNHEY, CDR2 SMNVEV (reference sequence). This CDR3 comprises 16 residues. The DNA for the CDR3 is TGTGCCAGCAGTTTAGTCGGCGGTAGCTCTGGAAACACCATATATTTT. This codes for CASSLVGGSSGNTIYF.

The J gene is TRBJ2-7, the V gene TRBV4-3; a possible D gene is TRBD2 (6 bases). From germline, CDR1 is LGHNA and CDR2 YSLEER. The V and J ends lost 0 bases and 2 bases respectively, with 11 bases between them. This CDR3 is 15 amino acids long. In DNA, the CDR3 is TGCGCCAGCAGCCAAGAATGGAGGGGCGCCTACGAGCAGTACTTC. Translated: CASSQEWRGAYEQYF.

There are many counts of this clone. This rearrangement joins TRBV4-3 to TRBJ1-2, with D possibly matching TRBD1 (5 bases). Germline values: CDR1 LGHNA, CDR2 YSLEER. This CDR3 is 14 amino acids long. The V end was cut by 0 bases, the J end by 2 bases, with 7 bases between. The CDR3 DNA sequence: TGCGCCAGCAGCCAAGATTCAGGGAACTATGGCTACACCTTC. Amino acid sequence: CASSQDSGNYGYTF.

This clone was seen many times. This chain links TRBV2 with TRBJ2-5, with TRBD1 matching over 8 bases. CDR1 SNHLY and CDR2 FYNNEI come from the germline V gene. V gave up 6 bases and J gave up 5 bases; unmatched junction bases: 23. This CDR3 is 19 amino acids long. The CDR3, as DNA: TGTGCCAGCAGGGTGAGATTGCTGCTGACAGGGGATGGTCAGGAGACCCAGTACTTC. It codes for CASRVRLLLTGDGQETQYF.

The V call is TRBV20-1, the J call TRBJ1-1; 8 bases are a match to TRBD1. Germline loops: CDR1 DFQATT, CDR2 SNEGSKA (reference sequence). The CDR3 runs to 14 residues. The CDR3 DNA follows: TGCATTTCTACCAGGGGGCAGGTGGGCACTGAAGCTTTCTTT. Amino acid sequence: CISTRGQVGTEAFF.

At least ten counts were recorded for this clone. J is TRBJ1-5 and V is TRBV27, with D uncertain. V was cut by 8 bases and J by 0 bases, with 8 bases left in between. The CDR3 is 13 residues long. Germline V gives CDR1 MNHEY, CDR2 SMNVEV (reference sequence). The CDR3 sequence is CASQEHSNQPQHF. The CDR3, as DNA: TGTGCCAGCCAAGAACATAGCAATCAGCCCCAGCATTTT.

This clone has a count of ten or more. J is TRBJ1-2 and V is TRBV4-3; D ambiguous. Trimming left V 4 bases short and J 5 bases short, with 17 bases between. This CDR3 has 15 residues. In germline, CDR1 is LGHNA, CDR2 YSLEER. The CDR3 loop reads CASSPARAWSYGYTF. The CDR3 bases are TGCGCCAGCAGCCCGGCGAGGGCTTGGTCATATGGCTACACCTTC.

The V call is TRBV10-3, the J call TRBJ2-2; tentatively, D is TRBD2 (6 bases). Germline CDR1 and CDR2: ENHRY and SYGVKD. This CDR3 comprises 17 residues. Trimming took 0 bases from V and 6 from J, leaving 17 bases between them. CDR3 DNA: TGTGCCATCAGTGAGTCGACTAGTTGGAGGGCCGCCGGGGAGCTGTTTTTT. Its protein product is CAISESTSWRAAGELFF.

This clone was seen a single time. The V call is TRBV9, the J call TRBJ1-1, with D perhaps matching TRBD1 (5 bases). Trimming took off 4 bases at V and 0 bases at J, with 10 bases between the two ends. Germline loops: CDR1 SGDLS, CDR2 YYNGEE. This CDR3 comprises 14 residues. The DNA for the CDR3 is TGTGCCAGCAGCCGGGACGGATTGAACACTGAAGCTTTCTTT. It specifies CASSRDGLNTEAFF. The variable domain in full, with the rest retrieved from reference TRBV9 and TRBJ1-1, is DSGVTQTPKHLITATGQRVTLRCSPRSGDLSVYWYQQSLDQGLQFLIQYYNGEERAKGNILERFSAQQFPDLHSELNLSSLELGDSALYFCASSRDGLNTEAFFGQGTRLTVV.

This clone has a handful of counts. The CDR3 DNA sequence: TGTGCCAGCATTTCCCCTCGGTGTGGTAAAAACATTCAGTACTTC. It translates to CASISPRCGKNIQYF. The chain employs TRBV27 and TRBJ2-4; the D is unclear. V lost 7 bases and J 4 bases, leaving 17 bases between the germline ends. The V gene's germline CDR1 is MNHEY and CDR2 SMNVEV (reference sequence). CDR3 size: 15 residues.

This chain links TRBV19 with TRBJ2-7; D not resolved. Per germline, CDR1 LNHDA and CDR2 SQIVND (reference sequence). The CDR3 sequence is 11 residues long. Trimming took 5 bases from V and 4 from J, leaving 6 bases between them. The DNA of the CDR3 is TGTGCCAGTAGTTTCCAATACGAGCAGTACTTC. Translated: CASSFQYEQYF.

This chain joins TRBV6-2 or TRBV6-3 and TRBJ2-7; TRBD2 aligns across 10 bases. This CDR3 has 18 amino acids. Germline V lookup: CDR1 MNHEY, CDR2 SVGEGT. The trim removed 4 bases at V and 3 bases at J, leaving 15 bases unmatched. In nucleotides, the CDR3 is TGTGCCAGCAGTTCACTTGAATTTAGCGGGAGGCTCCGCTACGAGCAGTACGTC. This translates into CASSSLEFSGRLRYEQYV.

This chain joins TRBV11-1 and TRBJ2-6; D assignment may be TRBD1 or TRBD2 (5 bases each). The CDR3 sequence is 17 residues long. The germline V gene has CDR1 SGHAT and CDR2 FQDESV (reference sequence). The V and J ends lost 3 bases and 0 bases respectively, with 12 bases between them. CDR3 protein: CASSFTKGPSGANVLTF. The CDR3 DNA reads as TGTGCCAGCAGCTTTACCAAGGGACCCTCTGGGGCCAACGTCCTGACTTTC.

This chain links TRBV9 with TRBJ2-7; 7 bases agree with TRBD1. CDR3 length: 15 amino acids. Germline-derived CDR1 and CDR2 are SGDLS and YYNGEE. CDR3 nucleotides: TGTGGGTGCAGCGTAGAAGATGTTGGACAGGTCGAGCAGTACTTC. Translated, it gives CGCSVEDVGQVEQYF.

Many counts were recorded for this clone. DNA of the CDR3: TGTGCCAGCAGCTTGAGGCTCCGCGACACCGGGGAGCTGTTTTTT. Translated, it gives CASSLRLRDTGELFF. V gene TRBV5-6 combines with J gene TRBJ2-2, with no clear D. CDR3 length: 15 residues. Germline CDR1 and CDR2: SGHDT and YYEEEE. Trimming took 1 base from V and 3 from J, leaving 10 bases between them.

As to this clone: At one end, the junction sequence differs from germline, possibly due to a read error. The J gene is TRBJ2-1, the V gene TRBV6-2 or TRBV6-3; D is ambiguous. This CDR3 region has 13 residues. CDR1 and CDR2 from the germline V gene are MNHEY and SVGEGT. The CDR3 DNA sequence: TGTGCCAGCAGCAGACCTCCCTACAATCAGCAGTTCTTC. Residues: CASSRPPYNQQFF.

The chain joins TRBV20-1 to TRBJ2-7; 9 bases line up with TRBD2. Germline V gives CDR1 DFQATT, CDR2 SNEGSKA (reference sequence). The trim removed 5 bases at V and 5 bases at J, leaving 7 bases unmatched. The CDR3 covers 13 residues. CDR3 sequence (DNA): TGCAGTGCTGAAGGACTAGCGAGGAACGAGCAGTACTTC. Translation: CSAEGLARNEQYF.

This clone was seen at least ten times. The V call is TRBV12-3 or TRBV12-4, the J call TRBJ1-4, with D perhaps matching TRBD1 (5 bases). The CDR3 runs to 15 residues. V lost 3 bases and J lost 8, with 16 bases in between. Here the CDR3 reads CASSFRGPAGEKLFF. In DNA form, the CDR3 reads TGTGCCAGCAGTTTTCGAGGGCCGGCAGGGGAAAAACTGTTTTTT.

V gene TRBV11-2 combines with J gene TRBJ1-1; D ambiguous. Germline V gene lookup returns CDR1 SGHAT and CDR2 FQNNGV. Trimming removed 5 bases from V and 5 bases from J, with 9 bases in between. This CDR3 has 12 residues. The CDR3 region is CASSAITTEAFF. CDR3 coding DNA: TGTGCCAGCAGCGCAATTACTACTGAAGCTTTCTTT.

This clone is labeled medium-sized. This chain connects TRBV11-2 to TRBJ1-4; 8 bases agree with TRBD1. J lost 1 base, V lost 4 bases, and 5 bases had no gene match. CDR1 is SGHAT, CDR2 FQNNGV, per germline. The CDR3 sequence is 16 residues long. The DNA of the CDR3 is TGTGCCAGCAGCTCCGCAGGGGGCGTAACTAATGAAAAACTGTTTTTT. Encoded protein: CASSSAGGVTNEKLFF.